This TCR beta chain is from a study of cytomegalovirus exposure and HLA in healthy donors. A single count supports this clone. Germline values: CDR1 SGHDT, CDR2 YYEEEE. Trimming removed 4 bases at V and 3 bases at J, with 19 bases between. This CDR3 is 16 amino acids long. With 60 Vbeta and 13 Jbeta primers, the PCR was carried out. TCRdb's table, derived via immunoSEQ multiplex PCR, lists solely in-frame clones and lacks some. The table shows about 140,000 clones, with more than 70% occurring only once. This sequence joins TRBV5-6 and TRBJ1-2; D perhaps matches TRBD1 (5 bases). The origin of this receptor is a man aged 35 to 55 in good health and CMV-seronegative. The sample comprised PBMCs. Here the CDR3 DNA reads TGTGCCAGCAGCCCGGCGGGGGGGTCGTCCTACTATGGCTACACCTTC. Translating it yields CASSPAGGSSYYGYTF.